This is a list of T cell receptor beta chains from one sample in a study of T-cell memory formation after mild COVID-19. TCRdb re-called the 5' RACE reads through MiXCR, storing one row per CDR3 protein. The table has approximately 300,000 distinct CDR3 sequences, more than 15% seen once; the top ten hold around a fifth. Sequencing was carried out using PBMCs or a T cell subset sorted from them (not recorded which). Receptors originate from a man aged 18 to 30 who had mild COVID-19 (a few samples of this study predate the infection). Cell type and time point are not known. The CDR3 runs from the conserved cysteine through the conserved F or W. Fields, in order: CDR3 protein, CDR3 DNA, J gene, clone size, V gene, D gene. A D gene is named only where the DNA matches it firmly. Clone size, where shown, is once, few, many, or a class for clones that have expanded.

CDR3 protein: CATSRGLAGYEQYF; CDR3 DNA: TGTGCCACCAGCAGAGGGCTAGCGGGCTACGAGCAGTACTTC; J gene: TRBJ2-7; clone size: few; V gene: TRBV15; D gene: TRBD2
CDR3 protein: CASSPRDHSGNTIYF; CDR3 DNA: TGTGCCAGCTCACCACGGGATCACTCTGGAAACACCATATATTTT; J gene: TRBJ1-3; clone size: .; V gene: TRBV18; D gene: .
CDR3 protein: CASSLDPRGLAGEAFF; CDR3 DNA: TGCGCCAGCAGCTTGGATCCCAGGGGGCTAGCGGGTGAAGCTTTCTTT; J gene: TRBJ1-1; clone size: few; V gene: TRBV5-1; D gene: TRBD1
CDR3 protein: CASSPTSGGGINEQFF; CDR3 DNA: TGTGCCAGCAGCCCAACTTCAGGGGGGGGCATAAATGAGCAGTTCTTC; J gene: TRBJ2-1; clone size: .; V gene: TRBV7-3; D gene: .
CDR3 protein: CASRQASTYNEQFF; CDR3 DNA: TGTGCCAGCAGGCAAGCCTCCACCTACAATGAGCAGTTCTTC; J gene: TRBJ2-1; clone size: .; V gene: TRBV2; D gene: .
CDR3 protein: CASSSPRDRGPTYEQYF; CDR3 DNA: TGTGCCAGCAGCTCCCCACGGGACAGGGGACCAACCTACGAGCAGTACTTC; J gene: TRBJ2-7; clone size: few; V gene: TRBV28; D gene: TRBD1
CDR3 protein: CASSSRGRTEAFF; CDR3 DNA: TGCGCCAGCAGCTCCAGGGGGCGGACTGAAGCTTTCTTT; J gene: TRBJ1-1; clone size: few; V gene: TRBV5-1; D gene: TRBD1
CDR3 protein: CASSLGLEGADTQYF; CDR3 DNA: TGCGCCAGCAGCTTAGGGCTGGAGGGGGCAGATACGCAGTATTTT; J gene: TRBJ2-3; clone size: few; V gene: TRBV5-1; D gene: .
CDR3 protein: CASSLEPPPNTGELFF; CDR3 DNA: TGCGCCAGCAGCTTGGAACCACCACCGAACACCGGGGAGCTGTTTTTT; J gene: TRBJ2-2; clone size: many; V gene: TRBV5-1; D gene: .
CDR3 protein: CAEGASNTGELFF; CDR3 DNA: TGTGCTGAAGGGGCATCGAACACCGGGGAGCTGTTTTTT; J gene: TRBJ2-2; clone size: many; V gene: TRBV12-3/TRBV12-4; D gene: .
CDR3 protein: CASSQAPPDRGPEAFF; CDR3 DNA: TGCGCCAGCAGCCAAGCTCCACCCGACAGGGGCCCTGAAGCTTTCTTT; J gene: TRBJ1-1; clone size: once; V gene: TRBV4-1; D gene: TRBD1
CDR3 protein: CASSFPLEPNTGELFF; CDR3 DNA: TGTGCCAGCAGCTTTCCCTTGGAACCGAACACCGGGGAGCTGTTTTTT; J gene: TRBJ2-2; clone size: .; V gene: TRBV7-9; D gene: .
CDR3 protein: CASSPPPSSPLWYNEQFF; CDR3 DNA: TGTGCCAGCTCACCACCGCCCTCGTCCCCCCTCTGGTACAATGAGCAGTTCTTC; J gene: TRBJ2-1; clone size: few; V gene: TRBV18; D gene: .
CDR3 protein: CASRPGQTVQPQHF; CDR3 DNA: TGTGCCAGCAGACCGGGACAAACGGTTCAGCCCCAGCATTTT; J gene: TRBJ1-5; clone size: few; V gene: TRBV28; D gene: .
CDR3 protein: CASSPGGTGELFF; CDR3 DNA: TGTGCCAGCAGCCCGGGGGGCACCGGGGAGCTGTTTTTT; J gene: TRBJ2-2; clone size: few; V gene: TRBV7-9; D gene: TRBD2
CDR3 protein: CASSLNYYGYTF; CDR3 DNA: TGTGCCAGCAGCTTGAATTACTATGGCTACACCTTC; J gene: TRBJ1-2; clone size: few; V gene: TRBV7-9; D gene: .
CDR3 protein: CATSRDLGAPGNTIYF; CDR3 DNA: TGTGCCACCAGCAGAGATCTAGGGGCCCCTGGAAACACCATATATTTT; J gene: TRBJ1-3; clone size: .; V gene: TRBV15; D gene: .
CDR3 protein: CASSQVGAARAGDITQYF; CDR3 DNA: TGTGCCAGCAGCCAAGTAGGGGCGGCTCGGGCAGGGGATATCACGCAGTATTTT; J gene: TRBJ2-3; clone size: .; V gene: TRBV4-2; D gene: .
CDR3 protein: CASSFRDTTSTDTQYF; CDR3 DNA: TGTGCCAGCAGCTTCAGGGACACCACTAGCACAGATACGCAGTATTTT; J gene: TRBJ2-3; clone size: .; V gene: TRBV7-6; D gene: .
CDR3 protein: CASSSGNANTGELFF; CDR3 DNA: TGCGCCAGCAGCTCTGGGAACGCGAACACCGGGGAGCTGTTTTTT; J gene: TRBJ2-2; clone size: many; V gene: TRBV5-1; D gene: .
CDR3 protein: CASSPDTGTYEQYF; CDR3 DNA: TGTGCCAGCAGCCCAGACACAGGGACCTACGAGCAGTACTTC; J gene: TRBJ2-7; clone size: .; V gene: TRBV7-8; D gene: .
CDR3 protein: CASQGAYNEQFF; CDR3 DNA: TGTGCCAGCCAAGGGGCTTACAATGAGCAGTTCTTC; J gene: TRBJ2-1; clone size: .; V gene: TRBV3-1; D gene: .
CDR3 protein: CASSVAGIEQYF; CDR3 DNA: TGTGCCAGCAGCGTCGCAGGGATCGAGCAGTACTTC; J gene: TRBJ2-7; clone size: few; V gene: TRBV7-9; D gene: .
CDR3 protein: CASSPVSSVSEAFF; CDR3 DNA: TGCGCCAGCAGCCCCGTGAGCAGCGTATCTGAAGCTTTCTTT; J gene: TRBJ1-1; clone size: few; V gene: TRBV4-1; D gene: .
CDR3 protein: CASSHREFNEKLFF; CDR3 DNA: TGCGCCAGCAGTCACCGGGAGTTTAATGAAAAACTGTTTTTT; J gene: TRBJ1-4; clone size: few; V gene: TRBV4-3; D gene: .
CDR3 protein: CSVLLDSQETQYF; CDR3 DNA: TGCAGCGTACTCCTCGACAGCCAAGAGACCCAGTACTTC; J gene: TRBJ2-5; clone size: few; V gene: TRBV29-1; D gene: .
CDR3 protein: CASSVNPALNLGEQYF; CDR3 DNA: TGTGCCAGCAGCGTAAACCCGGCTCTCAACCTGGGTGAGCAGTACTTC; J gene: TRBJ2-7; clone size: .; V gene: TRBV9; D gene: .
CDR3 protein: CASSFGGTGTEETQYF; CDR3 DNA: TGTGCCAGCAGCTTTGGTGGGACAGGGACCGAAGAGACCCAGTACTTC; J gene: TRBJ2-5; clone size: .; V gene: TRBV7-2; D gene: TRBD1
CDR3 protein: CASSRGLAGYSYEQYF; CDR3 DNA: TGTGCCAGCAGCCGTGGACTAGCGGGGTACTCCTACGAGCAGTACTTC; J gene: TRBJ2-7; clone size: few; V gene: TRBV7-2; D gene: TRBD2
CDR3 protein: CASSLFGESTEAFF; CDR3 DNA: TGCGCCAGCAGCTTGTTCGGGGAATCCACTGAAGCTTTCTTT; J gene: TRBJ1-1; clone size: .; V gene: TRBV5-1; D gene: .
CDR3 protein: CASSLTGLAAGELFF; CDR3 DNA: TGTGCCAGCTCACTTACGGGACTAGCCGCCGGGGAGCTGTTTTTT; J gene: TRBJ2-2; clone size: .; V gene: TRBV18; D gene: TRBD2
CDR3 protein: CSVRGQENSPLHF; CDR3 DNA: TGCAGCGTTCGGGGACAGGAGAATTCACCCCTCCACTTT; J gene: TRBJ1-6; clone size: few; V gene: TRBV29-1; D gene: TRBD1
CDR3 protein: CASSSPIPSPLHF; CDR3 DNA: TGTGCCAGCAGCTCACCGATCCCTTCGCCCCTCCACTTT; J gene: TRBJ1-6; clone size: .; V gene: TRBV5-6; D gene: .
CDR3 protein: CASSPYDGGQKETQYF; CDR3 DNA: TGTGCCAGCAGCCCTTACGATGGGGGCCAAAAAGAGACCCAGTACTTC; J gene: TRBJ2-5; clone size: .; V gene: TRBV12-3/TRBV12-4; D gene: .
CDR3 protein: CASSPNLGRGTDTQYF; CDR3 DNA: TGTGCCAGCTCACCTAACTTGGGCAGGGGTACAGATACGCAGTATTTT; J gene: TRBJ2-3; clone size: few; V gene: TRBV18; D gene: .
CDR3 protein: CASRYRGAPAGELFF; CDR3 DNA: TGCGCCAGCAGATACAGAGGGGCCCCAGCCGGGGAGCTGTTTTTT; J gene: TRBJ2-2; clone size: few; V gene: TRBV10-1; D gene: .
CDR3 protein: CASSQATGGAEAFF; CDR3 DNA: TGTGCCAGCAGCCAGGCAACAGGGGGGGCTGAAGCTTTCTTT; J gene: TRBJ1-1; clone size: few; V gene: TRBV4-2; D gene: TRBD1
CDR3 protein: CASREGVSYNSPLHF; CDR3 DNA: TGTGCCAGCAGGGAAGGAGTGAGTTATAATTCACCCCTCCACTTT; J gene: TRBJ1-6; clone size: .; V gene: TRBV2; D gene: .
CDR3 protein: CSARGPGTGNTIYF; CDR3 DNA: TGCAGTGCTAGGGGCCCAGGGACTGGAAACACCATATATTTT; J gene: TRBJ1-3; clone size: .; V gene: TRBV20-1; D gene: .
CDR3 protein: CASSLDPEGELFF; CDR3 DNA: TGTGCCAGCAGTTTAGACCCCGAGGGGGAGCTGTTTTTT; J gene: TRBJ2-2; clone size: few; V gene: TRBV12-3/TRBV12-4; D gene: .
CDR3 protein: CASSPQKNTEAFF; CDR3 DNA: TGTGCCAGCAGCCCACAAAAGAACACTGAAGCTTTCTTT; J gene: TRBJ1-1; clone size: .; V gene: TRBV7-3; D gene: .
CDR3 protein: CSARDRTGLNTEAFF; CDR3 DNA: TGCAGTGCTAGAGACCGGACAGGGCTTAACACTGAAGCTTTCTTT; J gene: TRBJ1-1; clone size: .; V gene: TRBV20-1; D gene: TRBD1
CDR3 protein: CASSVEDLPRTEAFF; CDR3 DNA: TGTGCCAGCAGTGTGGAGGACCTTCCGAGGACTGAAGCTTTCTTT; J gene: TRBJ1-1; clone size: few; V gene: TRBV2; D gene: .
CDR3 protein: CASRTSRVDEQFF; CDR3 DNA: TGCGCCAGCAGGACTTCCAGGGTTGATGAGCAGTTCTTC; J gene: TRBJ2-1; clone size: few; V gene: TRBV5-1; D gene: .
CDR3 protein: CASSFASAGNTEAFF; CDR3 DNA: TGCGCCAGCAGCTTCGCAAGTGCAGGGAACACTGAAGCTTTCTTT; J gene: TRBJ1-1; clone size: few; V gene: TRBV4-1; D gene: .
CDR3 protein: CSARTGLGEKLFF; CDR3 DNA: TGCAGTGCTAGGACAGGGTTAGGCGAAAAACTGTTTTTT; J gene: TRBJ1-4; clone size: .; V gene: TRBV20-1; D gene: TRBD1
CDR3 protein: CASSLGHNSYNEQFF; CDR3 DNA: TGTGCCAGCAGCCTGGGACACAACTCCTACAATGAGCAGTTCTTC; J gene: TRBJ2-1; clone size: .; V gene: TRBV7-2; D gene: .
CDR3 protein: CASRRGSSKETQYF; CDR3 DNA: TGTGCCAGCCGACGGGGGAGTAGCAAAGAGACCCAGTACTTC; J gene: TRBJ2-5; clone size: few; V gene: TRBV11-1; D gene: .
CDR3 protein: CASSLGGLGLYEQFF; CDR3 DNA: TGTGCCAGCAGTTTGGGGGGGCTCGGGCTCTATGAGCAGTTCTTC; J gene: TRBJ2-1; clone size: few; V gene: TRBV12-3/TRBV12-4; D gene: .
CDR3 protein: CATAGVLPEQFF; CDR3 DNA: TGTGCCACCGCGGGGGTCCTTCCTGAGCAGTTCTTC; J gene: TRBJ2-1; clone size: few; V gene: TRBV24-1; D gene: TRBD2
CDR3 protein: CSAPPRGSWSRETQYF; CDR3 DNA: TGCAGTGCTCCACCGCGGGGGAGTTGGTCGCGGGAGACCCAGTACTTC; J gene: TRBJ2-5; clone size: few; V gene: TRBV20-1; D gene: TRBD2
CDR3 protein: CASSATRASEAFF; CDR3 DNA: TGTGCCAGCAGCGCCACCCGGGCATCTGAAGCTTTCTTT; J gene: TRBJ1-1; clone size: .; V gene: TRBV6-1; D gene: .
CDR3 protein: CASSLDRGIYGYTF; CDR3 DNA: TGTGCCAGCAGCTTAGACAGGGGCATATATGGCTACACCTTC; J gene: TRBJ1-2; clone size: many; V gene: TRBV11-2; D gene: .
CDR3 protein: CASTLDAGGPGDTQYF; CDR3 DNA: TGTGCCAGCACTCTAGATGCGGGGGGGCCAGGGGATACGCAGTATTTT; J gene: TRBJ2-3; clone size: few; V gene: TRBV9; D gene: TRBD2
CDR3 protein: CASSQGQRGDLSTDTQYF; CDR3 DNA: TGCGCCAGCAGCCAAGGCCAGCGGGGGGACCTAAGCACAGATACGCAGTATTTT; J gene: TRBJ2-3; clone size: .; V gene: TRBV4-1; D gene: TRBD2